This T cell receptor (beta chain) was sequenced in a study of T cells after yellow fever vaccination. Study information: SMART-Seq v4 Ultra Low Input prepared the low-cell-number fractions. Study-level results: A large majority of primary-vaccination clones showed up again after the booster (approximately 95% CD4, roughly 88% CD8). Contaminants from the bulk population, in the form of abundant clonotypes, could be found in FACS-sorted repertoires.

This clonotype was seen a few times. Its target is unknown. V was shortened by 1 base and J by 3 bases, with 10 bases between the two germline ends. CDR3 length: 15 amino acids. Germline V gene sequence: CDR1 LGHNA, CDR2 YSLEER. They built TCR cDNA with 5'RACE template switching, a step that put in a universal primer site and UMIs. TCRdb reprocessed the 5' RACE reads via MiXCR and lists one record per CDR3 protein. The table lists about 330,000 distinct CDR3 sequences, roughly 4.3% of them singletons, with 20% to 25% in the top ten. Specimen: PBMCs, collected 5 days after the yellow fever booster vaccination. The rearrangement joins TRBV4-3 to TRBJ2-1, with a possible D match to TRBD1 (5 bases). The sequence was collected from a man in his late teens or twenties who received the YFV17D yellow fever vaccine. The CDR3 DNA sequence: TGCGCCAGCAGCCAAGGACAGAGAGACTACAATGAGCAGTTCTTC. Amino acids: CASSQGQRDYNEQFF.